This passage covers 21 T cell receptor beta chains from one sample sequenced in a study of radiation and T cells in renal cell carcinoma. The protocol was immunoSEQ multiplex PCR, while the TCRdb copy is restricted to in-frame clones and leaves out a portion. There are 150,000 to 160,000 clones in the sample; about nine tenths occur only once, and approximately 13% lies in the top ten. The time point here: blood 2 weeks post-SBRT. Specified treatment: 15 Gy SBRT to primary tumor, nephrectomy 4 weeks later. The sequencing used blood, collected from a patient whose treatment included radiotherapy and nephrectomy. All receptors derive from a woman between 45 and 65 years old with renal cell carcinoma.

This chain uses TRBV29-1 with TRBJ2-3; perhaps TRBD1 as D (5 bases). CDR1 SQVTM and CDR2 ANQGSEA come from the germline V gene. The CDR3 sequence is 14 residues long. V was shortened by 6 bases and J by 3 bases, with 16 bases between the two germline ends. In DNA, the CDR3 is TGCAGCGTGTATCCAGGGTACGGGACAGATACGCAGTATTTT. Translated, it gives CSVYPGYGTDTQYF.

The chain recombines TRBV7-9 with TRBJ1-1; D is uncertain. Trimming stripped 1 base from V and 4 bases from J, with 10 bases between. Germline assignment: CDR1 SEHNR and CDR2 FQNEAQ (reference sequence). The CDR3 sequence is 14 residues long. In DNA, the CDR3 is TGTGCCAGCAGCTTAGGACCTCTGGGCACTGAAGCTTTCTTT. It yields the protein CASSLGPLGTEAFF.

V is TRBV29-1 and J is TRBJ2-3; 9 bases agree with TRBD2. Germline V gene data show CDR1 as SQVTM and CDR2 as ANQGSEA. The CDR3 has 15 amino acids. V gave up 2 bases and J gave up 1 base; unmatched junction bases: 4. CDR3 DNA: TGCAGCGTTGAAATAGCGGGGGCGGGCACAGATACGCAGTATTTT. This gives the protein CSVEIAGAGTDTQYF.

CDR3 coding DNA: TGTGCCAGCATAAAGGATCCAGGTCGCCTGAATGAGCAGTTCTTC. Its translation: CASIKDPGRLNEQFF. The V and J genes are TRBV5-6 and TRBJ2-1; D is uncertain. The CDR3 is 15 residues long. The germline V gene encodes CDR1 SGHDT and CDR2 YYEEEE. V lost 6 bases, J lost 7 bases, and 20 bases lay in between.

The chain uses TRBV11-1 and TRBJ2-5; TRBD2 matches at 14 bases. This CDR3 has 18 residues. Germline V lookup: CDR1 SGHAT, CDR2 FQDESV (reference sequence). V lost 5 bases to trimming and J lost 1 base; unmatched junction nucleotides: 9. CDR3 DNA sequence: TGTGCCAGCAGCCCAGGACTAGCGGGGGGCAACTTCCAAGAGACCCAGTACTTC. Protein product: CASSPGLAGGNFQETQYF. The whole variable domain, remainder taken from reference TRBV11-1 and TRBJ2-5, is EAEVAQSPRYKITEKSQAVAFWCDPISGHATLYWYRQILGQGPELLVQFQDESVVDDSQLPKDRFSAERLKGVDSTLKIQPAELGDSAMYLCASSPGLAGGNFQETQYFGPGTRLLVL.

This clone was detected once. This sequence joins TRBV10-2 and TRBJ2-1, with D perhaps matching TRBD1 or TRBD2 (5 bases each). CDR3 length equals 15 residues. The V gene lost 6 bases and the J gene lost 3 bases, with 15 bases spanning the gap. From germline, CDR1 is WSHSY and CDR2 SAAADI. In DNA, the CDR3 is TGCGCCAGCAGCCCCGATGGGGGAATCTACAATGAGCAGTTCTTC. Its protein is CASSPDGGIYNEQFF.

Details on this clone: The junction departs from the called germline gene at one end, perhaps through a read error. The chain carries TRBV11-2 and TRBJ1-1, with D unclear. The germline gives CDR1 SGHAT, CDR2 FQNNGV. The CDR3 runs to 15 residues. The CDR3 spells CASSQAPALNAEAFF. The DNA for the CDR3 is TGTGCCAGCAGCCAGGCACCGGCTCTGAACGCTGAAGCTTTCTTT.

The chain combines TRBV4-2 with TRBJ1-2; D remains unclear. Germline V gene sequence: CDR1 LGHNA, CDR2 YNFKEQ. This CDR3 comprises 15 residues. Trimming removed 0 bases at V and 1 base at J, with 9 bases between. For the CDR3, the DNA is TGTGCCAGCAGCCAAGATCCGGCAGATAACTATGGCTACACCTTC. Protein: CASSQDPADNYGYTF.

As DNA, the CDR3 is TGTGCCAGCAGCCACACTTCTGGAAACCAGGGCGGGGGCGAGGCCCAGTACTTC. This codes for CASSHTSGNQGGGEAQYF. The chain recombines TRBV9 with TRBJ2-5; a weak D match, TRBD2 (7 bases). V was pared by 4 bases and J by 9 bases, with 31 bases between. The CDR3 length is 18 residues. The V gene's germline CDR1 is SGDLS and CDR2 YYNGEE.

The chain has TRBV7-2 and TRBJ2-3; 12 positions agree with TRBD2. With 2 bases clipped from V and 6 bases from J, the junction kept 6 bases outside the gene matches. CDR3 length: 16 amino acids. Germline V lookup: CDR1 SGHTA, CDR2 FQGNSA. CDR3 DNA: TGTGCCAGCAGCTTAAAAAGTCTAGCGGGGGGGGATACGCAGTATTTT. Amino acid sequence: CASSLKSLAGGDTQYF.

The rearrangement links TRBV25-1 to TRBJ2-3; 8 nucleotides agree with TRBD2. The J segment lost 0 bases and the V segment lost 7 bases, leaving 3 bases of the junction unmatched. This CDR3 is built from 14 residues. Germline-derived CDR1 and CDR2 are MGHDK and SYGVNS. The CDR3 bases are TGTGCCAGCACCGGGGGGGTTAGCACAGATACGCAGTATTTT. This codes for CASTGGVSTDTQYF.

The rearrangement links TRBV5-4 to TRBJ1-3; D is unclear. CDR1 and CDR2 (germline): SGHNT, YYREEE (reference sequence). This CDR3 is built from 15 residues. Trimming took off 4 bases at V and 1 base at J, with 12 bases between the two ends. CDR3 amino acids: CASSQDWGSGNTIYF. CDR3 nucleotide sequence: TGTGCCAGCAGCCAGGACTGGGGATCTGGAAACACCATATATTTT.

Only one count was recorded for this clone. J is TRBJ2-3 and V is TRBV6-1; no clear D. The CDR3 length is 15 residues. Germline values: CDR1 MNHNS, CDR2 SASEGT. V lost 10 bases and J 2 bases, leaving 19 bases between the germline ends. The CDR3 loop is CATLLLSLDTDTQYF. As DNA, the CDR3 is TGTGCCACCCTGTTGCTTTCGCTGGACACAGATACGCAGTATTTT.

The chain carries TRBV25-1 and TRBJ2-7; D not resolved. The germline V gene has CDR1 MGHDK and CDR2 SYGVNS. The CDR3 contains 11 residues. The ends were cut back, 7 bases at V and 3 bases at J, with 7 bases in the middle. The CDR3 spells CASTRGYEQYF. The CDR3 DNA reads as TGTGCCAGCACGAGAGGCTACGAGCAGTACTTC.

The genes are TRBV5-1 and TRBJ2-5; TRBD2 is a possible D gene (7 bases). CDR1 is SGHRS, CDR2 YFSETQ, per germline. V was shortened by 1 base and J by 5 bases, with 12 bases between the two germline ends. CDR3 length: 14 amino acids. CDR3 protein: CASSLQGRGETQYF. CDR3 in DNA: TGCGCCAGCAGCTTGCAGGGGAGGGGGGAGACCCAGTACTTC. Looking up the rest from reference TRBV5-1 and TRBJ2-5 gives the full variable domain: KAGVTQTPRYLIKTRGQQVTLSCSPISGHRSVSWYQQTPGQGLQFLFEYFSETQRNKGNFPGRFSGRQFSNSRSEMNVSTLELGDSALYLCASSLQGRGETQYFGPGTRLLVL.

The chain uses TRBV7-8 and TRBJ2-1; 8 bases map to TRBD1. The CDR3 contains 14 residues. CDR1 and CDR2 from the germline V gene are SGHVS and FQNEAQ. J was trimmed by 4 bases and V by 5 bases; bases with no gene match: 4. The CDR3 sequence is CASSMDRAYNEQFF. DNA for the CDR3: TGTGCCAGCAGCATGGACAGGGCTTACAATGAGCAGTTCTTC.

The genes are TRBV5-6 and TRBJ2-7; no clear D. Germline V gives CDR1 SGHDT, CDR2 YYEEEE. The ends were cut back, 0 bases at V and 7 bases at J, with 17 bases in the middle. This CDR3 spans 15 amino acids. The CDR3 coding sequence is TGTGCCAGCAGCTTGGTAGATCAAAGCGTGCGGGAGCAGTACTTC. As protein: CASSLVDQSVREQYF.

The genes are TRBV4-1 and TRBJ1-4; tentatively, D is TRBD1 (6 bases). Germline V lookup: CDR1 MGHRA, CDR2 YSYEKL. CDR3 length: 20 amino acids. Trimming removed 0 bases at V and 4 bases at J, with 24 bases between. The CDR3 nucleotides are TGCGCCAGCAGCCAAGATCAGGCAAGCCCTCCGGGCAGGGGTAATGAAAAACTGTTTTTT. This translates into CASSQDQASPPGRGNEKLFF.

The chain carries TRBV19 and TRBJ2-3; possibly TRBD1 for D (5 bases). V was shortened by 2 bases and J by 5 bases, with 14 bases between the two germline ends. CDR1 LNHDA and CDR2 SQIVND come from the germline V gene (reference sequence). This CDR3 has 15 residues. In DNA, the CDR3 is TGTGCCAGTAGTATACCAGGGTTGAAGGGAGATACGCAGTATTTT. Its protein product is CASSIPGLKGDTQYF.

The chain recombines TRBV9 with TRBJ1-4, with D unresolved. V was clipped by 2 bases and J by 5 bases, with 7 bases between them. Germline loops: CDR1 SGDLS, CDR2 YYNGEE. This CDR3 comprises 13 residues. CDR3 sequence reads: CASSVAGNEKLFF. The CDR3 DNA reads TGTGCCAGCAGCGTCGCGGGAAATGAAAAACTGTTTTTT.

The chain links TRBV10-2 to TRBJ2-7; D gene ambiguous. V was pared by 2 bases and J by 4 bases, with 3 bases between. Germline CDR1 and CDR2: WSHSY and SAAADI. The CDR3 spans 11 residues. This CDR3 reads CASSEGYEQYF. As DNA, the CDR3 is TGCGCCAGCAGTGAGGGGTACGAGCAGTACTTC.